These 30 T cell receptor beta chains were all obtained from the same sample, sequenced in a study of shared clonotypes between healthy human individuals. Method: immunoSEQ multiplex PCR; TCRdb's copy keeps in-frame clones and lacks some. This table has over 400,000 clones, approximately 95% appearing once. Material: naive CD4+ T cells sorted from blood. Subset of the sample: CD45RA+ positively selected. The origin of the receptors is a woman aged 25 to 39 in good health.

This chain joins TRBV6-6 and TRBJ1-1, with D uncertain. The CDR3 covers 12 residues. Deletions cut 8 bases from V and 4 bases from J, with 11 bases between. The germline V gene has CDR1 MNHNY and CDR2 SVGAGI (reference sequence). CDR3 loop: CASSVSPTEAFF. The DNA for the CDR3 is TGTGCCAGCTCAGTCTCCCCCACTGAAGCTTTCTTT.

The CDR3 reads CASSPTGLAGGFEQFF. The CDR3 DNA follows: TGTGCCAGCTCACCCACGGGACTAGCGGGAGGATTTGAGCAGTTCTTC. The chain combines TRBV18 with TRBJ2-1, with 15 nucleotides matching TRBD2. The CDR3 has 16 amino acids. The germline gives CDR1 KGHSH, CDR2 LQKENI. The junction had 6 bases not matched to a gene; V was cut back by 3 bases and J by 9 bases. The full variable domain, completed using reference TRBV18 and TRBJ2-1, is NAGVMQNPRHLVRRRGQEARLRCSPMKGHSHVYWYRQLPEEGLKFMVYLQKENIIDESGMPKERFSAEFPKEGPSILRIQQVVRGDSAAYFCASSPTGLAGGFEQFFGPGTRLTVL.

The chain is built from TRBV5-1 and TRBJ2-1, with TRBD2 matching 8 bases. The germline gives CDR1 SGHRS, CDR2 YFSETQ. The V segment lost 7 bases and the J segment 2 bases; nucleotides outside the gene matches: 5. The CDR3 spans 14 residues. CDR3 DNA: TGCGCCAGCCGAGCGGGAGAGACCTACAATGAGCAGTTCTTC. Encoded protein: CASRAGETYNEQFF.

The chain is built from TRBV6-1 and TRBJ2-5, with D uncertain. V lost 4 bases to trimming and J lost 2 bases, with 17 bases between them. Germline CDR1 MNHNS, CDR2 SASEGT. The CDR3 is 16 residues long. Here the CDR3 DNA reads TGTGCCAGCAGTGGACCTTGGGGTACCATACAAGAGACCCAGTACTTC. This encodes CASSGPWGTIQETQYF.

This clone was seen a handful of times. The chain links TRBV19 to TRBJ2-2; 7 nucleotides line up with TRBD1. Looked up from germline, CDR1 is LNHDA and CDR2 is SQIVND (reference sequence). V shed 7 bases and J 3 bases; nucleotides not matched to a gene: 8. This CDR3 is built from 15 residues. The CDR3 reads CASKLGTDDTGELFF. The CDR3 DNA reads TGTGCCAGTAAGCTGGGGACAGATGACACCGGGGAGCTGTTTTTT. The full variable domain, rest sourced from reference TRBV19 and TRBJ2-2, is DGGITQSPKYLFRKEGQNVTLSCEQNLNHDAMYWYRQDPGQGLRLIYYSQIVNDFQKGDIAEGYSVSREKKESFPLTVTSAQKNPTAFYLCASKLGTDDTGELFFGEGSRLTVL.

J is TRBJ1-4 and V is TRBV7-9; D may be TRBD1 (5 bases). From germline, CDR1 is SEHNR and CDR2 FQNEAQ (reference sequence). With 2 bases removed from V and 5 bases from J, the gap between germline ends came to 12 bases. The CDR3 is 15 amino acids. The CDR3 sequence is CASSLSRGENEKLFF. The CDR3 nucleotides are TGTGCCAGCAGCTTATCAAGGGGAGAAAATGAAAAACTGTTTTTT.

This rearrangement joins TRBV28 to TRBJ2-7, with a possible D match to TRBD2 (6 bases). Trimming removed 11 bases at V and 3 bases at J, with 29 bases between. The CDR3 is made up of 17 amino acids. The germline V gene has CDR1 MDHEN and CDR2 SYDVKM. The CDR3 region is CACRQGDRENYDYEQYF. CDR3 nucleotides: TGTGCCTGCCGGCAAGGGGATCGGGAGAATTACGACTACGAGCAGTACTTC.

This chain uses TRBV18 with TRBJ1-2; D ambiguous. Germline V gives CDR1 KGHSH, CDR2 LQKENI. Trimming removed 2 bases from V and 5 bases from J, with 18 bases in between. The CDR3 has 16 residues. CDR3 residues: CASSPGGRGLEYGYTF. CDR3 DNA: TGTGCCAGCTCACCAGGTGGCCGGGGTTTAGAGTATGGCTACACCTTC.

The V gene is TRBV7-8, the J gene TRBJ2-7; TRBD1 matches at 8 bases. The germline V gene encodes CDR1 SGHVS and CDR2 FQNEAQ. Germline trimming cut 6 bases from V and 5 bases from J; bases unmatched to any gene: 9. The CDR3 runs to 14 residues. DNA of the CDR3: TGTGCCAGCAGGGCAGGGGGCTCCACCCACGAGCAGTACTTC. This codes for CASRAGGSTHEQYF. The full variable domain, its missing parts supplied by reference TRBV7-8 and TRBJ2-7, is GAGVSQSPRYKVAKRGQDVALRCDPISGHVSLFWYQQALGQGPEFLTYFQNEAQLDKSGLPSDRFFAERPEGSVSTLKIQRTQQEDSAVYLCASRAGGSTHEQYFGPGTRLTVT.

The chain joins TRBV7-3 to TRBJ2-2; 10 positions agree with TRBD1. Germline CDR1 and CDR2: SGHTA and FQGTGA. The junction had 5 bases not matched to a gene; V was cut back by 5 bases and J by 8 bases. The length of the CDR3 is 14 residues. For the CDR3, the DNA is TGTGCCAGCAGCCTCGGACAGGGGGAAGGGGAGCTGTTTTTT. Translation gives CASSLGQGEGELFF.

The genes are TRBV5-1 and TRBJ2-3; D unclear. The length of the CDR3 is 14 residues. Trimming stripped 1 base from V and 2 bases from J, with 8 bases between. Germline CDR1 is SGHRS and CDR2 is YFSETQ. The CDR3 protein is CASSLYSFTDTQYF. The CDR3 DNA is TGCGCCAGCAGCTTGTACAGTTTCACAGATACGCAGTATTTT. Looking up the rest from reference TRBV5-1 and TRBJ2-3 gives the full variable domain: KAGVTQTPRYLIKTRGQQVTLSCSPISGHRSVSWYQQTPGQGLQFLFEYFSETQRNKGNFPGRFSGRQFSNSRSEMNVSTLELGDSALYLCASSLYSFTDTQYFGPGTRLTVL.

A remark on this clone: Other DNA sequences in this specimen translate into the identical CDR3. The chain joins TRBV7-9 to TRBJ1-1; the D gene is possibly TRBD1 (5 bases). V lost 3 bases and J lost 1, with 9 bases in between. Per the germline V gene, CDR1 is SEHNR and CDR2 is FQNEAQ (reference sequence). The CDR3 runs 14 residues. The CDR3 protein is CASSFQGRNTEAFF. As DNA, the CDR3 is TGTGCCAGCAGCTTCCAGGGCAGGAACACTGAAGCTTTCTTT.

V is TRBV19 and J is TRBJ2-2; D ambiguous. With 3 bases removed from V and 0 bases from J, the gap between germline ends came to 14 bases. Per germline, CDR1 LNHDA and CDR2 SQIVND (reference sequence). This CDR3 spans 17 amino acids. The CDR3 protein is CASSMLWAGANTGELFF. The CDR3 nucleotides are TGTGCCAGTAGTATGCTTTGGGCAGGAGCGAACACCGGGGAGCTGTTTTTT.

The chain uses TRBV10-3 and TRBJ1-4, with D unresolved. V gave up 6 bases and J gave up 0 bases, with 11 bases separating them. CDR3 length: 15 residues. The germline V gene has CDR1 ENHRY and CDR2 SYGVKD. CDR3 amino acids: CAISPESTTNEKLFF. CDR3 bases: TGTGCCATCAGCCCCGAGTCCACAACTAATGAAAAACTGTTTTTT.

CDR3: CASVSPGTGGNEQFF. The CDR3 region has the DNA TGTGCCAGCGTCTCCCCCGGGACAGGGGGCAATGAGCAGTTCTTC. The chain uses TRBV27 and TRBJ2-1, with 11 bases matching TRBD1. The germline V gene has CDR1 MNHEY and CDR2 SMNVEV (reference sequence). With V trimmed by 8 bases and J by 6 bases, 9 bases remained unmatched. This CDR3 spans 15 amino acids.

The gene calls are TRBV30 and TRBJ2-1, with D unresolved. Trimming left V 3 bases short and J 4 bases short, with 13 bases between. This CDR3 comprises 14 residues. The germline V gene encodes CDR1 GTSNPN and CDR2 SVGIG (reference sequence). The CDR3 DNA reads as TGTGCCTGGAGCCCATTTGCGGATTACAATGAGCAGTTCTTC. Translating it yields CAWSPFADYNEQFF.

This chain connects TRBV7-8 to TRBJ2-3, with D perhaps matching TRBD1 (5 bases). This CDR3 contains 15 residues. The V gene's germline CDR1 is SGHVS and CDR2 FQNEAQ. Trimming pared 1 base from V and 4 bases from J, leaving 12 bases between. The CDR3 DNA reads as TGTGCCAGCAGCTTAGTGGGGCTGGGGTCAGATACGCAGTATTTT. Protein: CASSLVGLGSDTQYF.

The chain links TRBV6-5 to TRBJ1-1, with 8 nucleotides matching TRBD1. This CDR3 is 15 amino acids long. V dropped 6 bases and J dropped 1; count of bases not matched to a gene: 7. CDR1 and CDR2 (germline): MNHEY, SVGAGI. The chain's CDR3 is CASRRAGTGNTEAFF. CDR3 nucleotide sequence: TGTGCCAGCAGAAGGGCCGGGACAGGGAACACTGAAGCTTTCTTT.

The chain is built from TRBV28 and TRBJ1-5; 8 nucleotides match TRBD1. The CDR3 is 18 amino acids. CDR1 and CDR2 (germline): MDHEN, SYDVKM. V lost 6 bases and J lost 0; bases outside the gene matches: 13. CDR3 sequence reads: CASSRRTGNPLSNQPQHF. DNA of the CDR3: TGTGCCAGCAGCCGCCGGACAGGGAACCCCCTTAGCAATCAGCCCCAGCATTTT.

The rearrangement joins TRBV11-2 to TRBJ2-2; D call uncertain. CDR1 and CDR2 from the germline V gene are SGHAT and FQNNGV. The CDR3 spans 13 residues. The V end lost 3 bases, the J end lost 9 bases, and 11 bases lay between the germline ends. CDR3 DNA sequence: TGTGCCAGCAGCTTTTCCCTCAGACGGGAGCTGTTTTTT. It specifies CASSFSLRRELFF.

This sequence joins TRBV28 and TRBJ2-7, with TRBD1 matching 9 bases. The CDR3 contains 15 residues. Germline V gives CDR1 MDHEN, CDR2 SYDVKM. V lost 5 bases and J lost 9; bases outside the gene matches: 14. This CDR3 reads CASSPWDRVGWVQYF. In nucleotides, the CDR3 is TGTGCCAGCAGTCCCTGGGACAGGGTCGGCTGGGTGCAGTACTTC.

The sample holds one count of this clone. The chain employs TRBV10-3 and TRBJ1-1; D is undetermined. Germline lookup yields CDR1 ENHRY and CDR2 SYGVKD. The CDR3 spans 13 residues. Trimming removed 10 bases at V and 6 bases at J, with 18 bases between. For the CDR3, the DNA is TGTGCCACCTGGCCAGTACCTCGCCCTGAAGCTTTCTTT. It encodes CATWPVPRPEAFF.

The CDR3 coding sequence is TGTGCCAGCAGTGGCCAGGGCACAGATACGCAGTATTTT. It encodes CASSGQGTDTQYF. This rearrangement joins TRBV2 to TRBJ2-3; D is unresolved. This CDR3 region has 13 residues. Looked up from germline, CDR1 is SNHLY and CDR2 is FYNNEI. V shed 4 bases and J shed 1 base, with 6 bases lying between them. Full variable domain (rest looked up from reference TRBV2 and TRBJ2-3): EPEVTQTPSHQVTQMGQEVILRCVPISNHLYFYWYRQILGQKVEFLVSFYNNEISEKSEIFDDQFSVERPDGSNFTLKIRSTKLEDSAMYFCASSGQGTDTQYFGPGTRLTVL.

The rearrangement uses TRBV5-4 and TRBJ2-1, with TRBD1 identical over 8 bases. The CDR3 length is 16 residues. Germline values: CDR1 SGHNT, CDR2 YYREEE (reference sequence). With 7 bases clipped from V and 3 bases from J, the junction kept 12 bases outside the gene matches. In DNA form, the CDR3 reads TGTGCCAGCGGCCCATACCAGGGGGCGAACTACAATGAGCAGTTCTTC. It is translated as CASGPYQGANYNEQFF.

The V and J genes are TRBV6-4 and TRBJ2-1; no definite D call. Germline assignment: CDR1 MRHNA and CDR2 SNTAGT. This CDR3 is built from 13 residues. The V end was cut by 0 bases, the J end by 4 bases, with 4 bases between. The CDR3, as DNA: TGTGCCAGCAGTGACTCAGGGTACAATGAGCAGTTCTTC. It codes for CASSDSGYNEQFF.

The V gene is TRBV5-1, the J gene TRBJ2-6; the D is unclear. The germline V gene encodes CDR1 SGHRS and CDR2 YFSETQ. The CDR3 runs 16 residues. V lost 0 bases and J 3 bases, leaving 10 bases between the germline ends. The CDR3 nucleotides read TGCGCCAGCAGCTTGGCCGAAGGGCTTGGGGCCAACGTCCTGACTTTC. As protein: CASSLAEGLGANVLTF. Variable domain in full (rest from reference TRBV5-1 and TRBJ2-6): KAGVTQTPRYLIKTRGQQVTLSCSPISGHRSVSWYQQTPGQGLQFLFEYFSETQRNKGNFPGRFSGRQFSNSRSEMNVSTLELGDSALYLCASSLAEGLGANVLTFGAGSRLTVL.

This clone has just one count. V is TRBV28 and J is TRBJ1-3; no clear D gene. CDR3 length equals 11 residues. The V gene's germline CDR1 is MDHEN and CDR2 SYDVKM. V was trimmed by 8 bases and J by 4 bases, leaving 6 bases between them. CDR3 sequence (DNA): TGTGCCAGCCTCACCGGAAACACCATATATTTT. Translated: CASLTGNTIYF.

This sequence joins TRBV4-1 and TRBJ2-3, with 11 bases that match TRBD1. The CDR3 contains 16 residues. CDR1 and CDR2 from the germline V gene are MGHRA and YSYEKL. V shed 4 bases and J 0 bases; nucleotides not matched to a gene: 3. For the CDR3, the DNA is TGCGCCAGCAGCCCCAGGGACAGGGGGAGCACAGATACGCAGTATTTT. Residues: CASSPRDRGSTDTQYF.

This clone has a single count. A read error may produce the germline difference seen at one junction end. The chain has TRBV28 and TRBJ2-7; D not certain. This CDR3 is built from 14 residues. Germline CDR1 is MDHEN and CDR2 is SYDVKM. The CDR3 loop reads CASSVPGPIYGQYF. The CDR3 DNA sequence: TGTGCCAGCAGTGTACCCGGGCCTATCTACGGGCAGTACTTC. The entire variable domain, with the rest obtained from reference TRBV28 and TRBJ2-7, is as follows: DVKVTQSSRYLVKRTGEKVFLECVQDMDHENMFWYRQDPGLGLRLIYFSYDVKMKEKGDIPEGYSVSREKKERFSLILESASTNQTSMYLCASSVPGPIYGQYFGPGTRLTVT.

This rearrangement joins TRBV5-1 to TRBJ2-5; D possibly corresponds to TRBD2 (6 bases). Trimming took off 2 bases at V and 11 bases at J, with 25 bases between the two ends. Germline V lookup: CDR1 SGHRS, CDR2 YFSETQ. The CDR3 is 16 amino acids. The CDR3 DNA reads TGCGCCAGCAGCTTCGGAACCGGGACTTGGGGTGGAGAGCAGTACTTC. As protein: CASSFGTGTWGGEQYF.